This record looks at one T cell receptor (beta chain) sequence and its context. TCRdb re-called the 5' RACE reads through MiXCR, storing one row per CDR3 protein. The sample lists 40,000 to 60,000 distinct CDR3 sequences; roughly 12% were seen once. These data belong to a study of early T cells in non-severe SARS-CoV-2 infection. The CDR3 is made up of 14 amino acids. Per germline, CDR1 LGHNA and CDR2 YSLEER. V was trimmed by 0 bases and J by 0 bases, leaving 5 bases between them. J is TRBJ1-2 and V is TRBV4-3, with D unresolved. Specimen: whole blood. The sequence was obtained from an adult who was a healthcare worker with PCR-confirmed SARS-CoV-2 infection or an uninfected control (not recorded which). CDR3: CASSQDRANYGYTF. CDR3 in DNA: TGCGCCAGCAGCCAAGATAGGGCTAACTATGGCTACACCTTC.